These T cell receptor beta chains were read from a single sample in a study of early T cells in non-severe SARS-CoV-2 infection. Each CDR3 protein gets one entry after TCRdb re-called the 5' RACE reads with MiXCR. Of tens of thousands of distinct CDR3 sequences in the sample, around 13% were seen once. Sample: whole blood. These receptors were collected from an adult who was a healthcare worker with PCR-confirmed SARS-CoV-2 infection or an uninfected control (not recorded which). Each CDR3 is given with its conserved first and last residue. Fields, in order: D gene, clone size, J gene, V gene, CDR3 protein, CDR3 DNA. D genes are given only for firm matches. The listing skips clone size in some rows; elsewhere it reads once, few, many or a size class.

>NA|many|TRBJ2-7|TRBV7-9
CASSSPYEQYF
TGTGCCAGCAGCTCCCCCTACGAGCAGTACTTC
>NA|NA|TRBJ2-2|TRBV29-1
CSVTDRLTGELFF
TGCAGCGTCACCGACAGGCTCACCGGGGAGCTGTTTTTT
>NA|many|TRBJ1-2|TRBV28
CASSLPQGPYGYTF
TGTGCCAGCAGTTTACCACAGGGACCTTATGGCTACACCTTC
>TRBD2|NA|TRBJ2-1|TRBV9
CASSASSGGPYNEQFF
TGTGCCAGCAGCGCATCTAGCGGGGGGCCCTACAATGAGCAGTTCTTC
>NA|NA|TRBJ2-5|TRBV6-2/TRBV6-3
CASSSGAGKTQYF
TGTGCCAGCAGCTCCGGGGCAGGGAAGACCCAGTACTTC
>TRBD2|few|TRBJ2-7|TRBV28
CASSPRYSGGSLYEQYF
TGTGCCAGCAGTCCGAGATATAGCGGGGGGTCCCTCTACGAGCAGTACTTC
>NA|many|TRBJ2-3|TRBV12-3/TRBV12-4
CASRSRGGPPTDTQYF
TGTGCCAGCAGGAGTCGTGGGGGCCCCCCCACAGATACGCAGTATTTT
>TRBD1|NA|TRBJ2-3|TRBV12-3/TRBV12-4
CASSLRQGDTDTQYF
TGTGCCAGCAGTTTGAGACAGGGGGACACAGATACGCAGTATTTT
>NA|many|TRBJ2-2|TRBV21-1
CASSKGVTGELFF
TGTGCCAGCAGCAAAGGGGTTACCGGGGAGCTGTTTTTT
>TRBD2|many|TRBJ2-2|TRBV12-3/TRBV12-4
CASSLWAGASGELFF
TGTGCCAGCAGTTTATGGGCGGGAGCGTCCGGGGAGCTGTTTTTT
>NA|many|TRBJ2-1|TRBV6-6
CASSPWGPEQFF
TGTGCCAGCAGCCCGTGGGGACCGGAGCAGTTCTTC
>TRBD2|many|TRBJ2-7|TRBV27
CASGERGAYEQYF
TGTGCCAGCGGTGAGCGGGGGGCCTACGAGCAGTACTTC
>NA|many|TRBJ1-6|TRBV6-5
CASSLGQGRGYNSPLHF
TGTGCCAGCAGTTTGGGTCAGGGTAGAGGATATAATTCACCCCTCCACTTT
>NA|many|TRBJ2-3|TRBV7-2
CASSLKAFRTDTQYF
TGTGCCAGCAGCTTAAAAGCGTTCCGCACAGATACGCAGTATTTT
>NA|many|TRBJ1-3|TRBV28
CASSLGGRPMGDTIYF
TGTGCCAGCAGTTTAGGGGGCCGACCCATGGGGGACACCATATATTTT
>TRBD2|few|TRBJ2-7|TRBV28
CASSTSTIYEQYF
TGTGCCTCATCGACTAGCACAATCTACGAGCAGTACTTC
>NA|many|TRBJ1-6|TRBV25-1
CASSDGFSSYNSPLHF
TGTGCCAGCAGTGACGGGTTTAGCTCCTATAATTCACCCCTCCACTTT
>NA|NA|TRBJ1-6|TRBV28
CASSLSGRSPLHF
TGTGCCAGCAGTTTATCGGGCAGATCACCCCTCCACTTT
>NA|NA|TRBJ2-1|TRBV7-9
CASSSFNEQFF
TGTGCCAGCAGCTCATTTAATGAGCAGTTCTTC
>NA|few|TRBJ2-3|TRBV20-1
CSARVALGDTQYF
TGCAGTGCTAGAGTCGCTTTGGGAGATACGCAGTATTTT
>NA|many|TRBJ2-2|TRBV29-1
CSVGKGDQWTGELFF
TGCAGCGTCGGAAAAGGGGATCAATGGACCGGGGAGCTGTTTTTT
>NA|many|TRBJ2-7|TRBV12-3/TRBV12-4
CASSLITGRTYEQYF
TGTGCCAGCAGTTTAATAACAGGGCGAACCTACGAGCAGTACTTC
>TRBD2|many|TRBJ2-3|TRBV20-1
CSAPSGGGASDTQYF
TGCAGTGCCCCGTCTGGCGGGGGGGCGTCTGATACGCAGTATTTT
>TRBD2|many|TRBJ2-5|TRBV30
CAWADPWGFLGLAGKTQYF
TGTGCCTGGGCGGACCCCTGGGGTTTCCTGGGACTAGCGGGGAAGACCCAGTACTTC
>NA|many|TRBJ1-6|TRBV7-2
CASSGGGPLHF
TGTGCCAGCAGCGGGGGCGGACCCCTCCACTTT
>NA|many|TRBJ1-1|TRBV11-2
CASSLVAVGQGAFF
TGTGCCAGCAGCTTAGTGGCCGTGGGGCAGGGAGCTTTCTTT
>NA|NA|TRBJ1-2|TRBV10-3
CAISEANYGYTF
TGTGCCATCAGTGAGGCTAACTATGGCTACACCTTC
>NA|many|TRBJ2-1|TRBV28
CASSYETSYNEQFF
TGTGCCAGCAGTTATGAGACTTCCTACAATGAGCAGTTCTTC
>NA|many|TRBJ2-7|TRBV24-1
CATSDPGPTGEQYF
TGTGCCACCAGTGATCCGGGACCGACGGGCGAGCAGTACTTC
>TRBD1|many|TRBJ1-4|TRBV6-5
CASSRDSTNEKLFF
TGTGCCAGCAGCCGGGACAGCACTAATGAAAAACTGTTTTTT
>TRBD1|many|TRBJ1-4|TRBV11-2
CASSLGDRGLFEKLFF
TGTGCCAGCAGCTTAGGGGACAGGGGATTATTCGAAAAACTGTTTTTT
>NA|NA|TRBJ1-2|TRBV9
CASSEANYGYTF
TGTGCCAGCAGCGAGGCTAACTATGGCTACACCTTC
>NA|many|TRBJ2-2|TRBV28
CASSLRGGFNTGELFF
TGTGCCAGCAGTTTAAGGGGTGGGTTCAACACCGGGGAGCTGTTTTTT
>NA|many|TRBJ2-7|TRBV7-2
CASSSRTAQSYEQYF
TGTGCCAGCAGCTCTCGGACAGCCCAGTCCTACGAGCAGTACTTC
>TRBD1|many|TRBJ2-7|TRBV28
CASGTVPYEQYF
TGTGCCAGCGGGACAGTCCCCTACGAGCAGTACTTC
>TRBD1|many|TRBJ2-1|TRBV7-2
CASSLAPGGAYNEQFF
TGTGCCAGCAGCTTAGCGCCAGGGGGCGCCTACAATGAGCAGTTCTTC
>NA|few|TRBJ2-1|TRBV10-2
CASRIGYNEQFF
TGCGCCAGCAGGATAGGTTACAATGAGCAGTTCTTC
>NA|many|TRBJ2-3|TRBV6-1
CASNAVGGSSDTQYF
TGTGCCAGCAATGCCGTAGGGGGGAGTTCGGATACGCAGTATTTT
>NA|few|TRBJ2-5|TRBV3-1
CASSQRKRPTETQYF
TGTGCCAGCAGCCAAAGGAAGAGACCAACGGAGACCCAGTACTTC
>NA|few|TRBJ2-7|TRBV27
CASSLGGTVSYEQYF
TGTGCCAGCAGTTTAGGGGGCACGGTCTCCTACGAGCAGTACTTC
>NA|many|TRBJ2-4|TRBV12-2
CASRTRGPTGHQNIQYF
TGTGCAAGTCGCACTAGGGGGCCCACAGGGCACCAAAACATTCAGTACTTC
>TRBD1|many|TRBJ1-1|TRBV20-1
CSATVRTGAAEAFF
TGCAGTGCTACAGTGAGGACAGGCGCAGCTGAAGCTTTCTTT
>NA|many|TRBJ1-1|TRBV5-1
CASRVKGEMNTEAFF
TGCGCCAGCCGAGTAAAGGGAGAAATGAACACTGAAGCTTTCTTT
>TRBD2|many|TRBJ2-2|TRBV7-8
CASSFLSSGGTGELFF
TGTGCCAGCAGCTTTCTTTCTAGCGGGGGCACCGGGGAGCTGTTTTTT
>NA|many|TRBJ2-3|TRBV7-2
CASSLAPPTGGERTDTQYF
TGTGCCAGCAGCTTAGCGCCACCAACCGGCGGGGAGCGCACAGATACGCAGTATTTT
>TRBD2|medium-sized|TRBJ2-1|TRBV6-2/TRBV6-3
CASSIAGESYNEQFF
TGTGCCAGCAGCATAGCGGGGGAGTCATACAATGAGCAGTTCTTC
>NA|many|TRBJ2-5|TRBV6-6
CASSYSGRAQETQYF
TGTGCCAGCAGTTACTCGGGCCGGGCCCAAGAGACCCAGTACTTC
>NA|many|TRBJ1-5|TRBV7-2
CASSLSTANQPQHF
TGTGCCAGCAGCTTATCGACAGCGAATCAGCCCCAGCATTTT
>NA|NA|TRBJ2-7|TRBV7-2
CASSPDRLANYEQYF
TGTGCCAGCAGCCCTGACCGGCTAGCGAACTACGAGCAGTACTTC
>NA|NA|TRBJ1-5|TRBV10-3
CATKGHEGPNQPQHF
TGTGCCACTAAGGGGCACGAGGGGCCAAATCAGCCCCAGCATTTT
>NA|many|TRBJ2-1|TRBV5-5
CASSLQPDSYNEQFF
TGTGCCAGCAGCTTACAGCCGGACTCCTACAATGAGCAGTTCTTC
>NA|NA|TRBJ2-1|TRBV27
CASSPIEGTHNEQFF
TGTGCCAGCAGTCCTATTGAGGGGACACACAATGAGCAGTTCTTC
>NA|many|TRBJ1-1|TRBV12-3/TRBV12-4
CASTWGGGRAFF
TGTGCCAGCACCTGGGGGGGAGGGCGAGCTTTCTTT
>TRBD1|many|TRBJ1-1|TRBV28
CASSLGTGGTEAFF
TGTGCCAGCAGTTTAGGCACAGGGGGCACTGAAGCTTTCTTT
>NA|many|TRBJ2-3|TRBV4-2
CASSQTRGTSDTQYF
TGTGCCAGCAGCCAAACCCGGGGGACTTCGGATACGCAGTATTTT
>TRBD2|many|TRBJ2-3|TRBV7-9
CASLERGGTDTQYF
TGTGCCAGCCTAGAGCGGGGTGGCACAGATACGCAGTATTTT
>NA|NA|TRBJ2-4|TRBV7-9
CASSKQVAGAKNIQYF
TGTGCCAGCAGCAAACAGGTTGCCGGGGCCAAAAACATTCAGTACTTC
>NA|many|TRBJ2-3|TRBV27
CASSLGLNLNTQYF
TGTGCCAGCAGTTTAGGGCTGAATTTAAATACGCAGTATTTT
>TRBD1|many|TRBJ1-5|TRBV12-3/TRBV12-4
CASSRTGGDKPQHF
TGTGCCAGCAGTCGGACAGGGGGCGATAAGCCCCAGCATTTT